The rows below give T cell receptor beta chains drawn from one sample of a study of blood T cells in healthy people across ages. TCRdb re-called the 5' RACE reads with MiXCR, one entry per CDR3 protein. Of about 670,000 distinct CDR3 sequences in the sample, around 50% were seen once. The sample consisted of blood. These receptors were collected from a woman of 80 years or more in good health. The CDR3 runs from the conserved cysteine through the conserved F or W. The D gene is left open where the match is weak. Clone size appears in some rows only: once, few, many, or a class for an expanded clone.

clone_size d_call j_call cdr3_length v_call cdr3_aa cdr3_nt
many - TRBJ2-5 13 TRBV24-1 CATSRPEKETQYF TGTGCCACCAGTAGGCCGGAGAAAGAGACCCAGTACTTC
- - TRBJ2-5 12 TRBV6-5 CASSRVNNGQYF TGTGCCAGCAGTAGGGTAAACAATGGGCAGTACTTC
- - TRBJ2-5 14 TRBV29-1 CSVGPGGHQETQYF TGCAGCGTTGGGCCCGGGGGACACCAAGAGACCCAGTACTTC
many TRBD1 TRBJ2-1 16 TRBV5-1 CASSLWGTGVGNEQFF TGCGCCAGCAGCTTGTGGGGGACAGGCGTCGGGAATGAGCAGTTCTTC
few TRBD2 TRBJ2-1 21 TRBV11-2 CASSLGRVRRGGLYDPNEQFF TGTGCCAGCAGCTTGGGGAGGGTGCGGCGGGGGGGCCTTTACGATCCCAATGAGCAGTTCTTC
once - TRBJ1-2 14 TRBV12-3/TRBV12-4 CASVLSPSNYGYTF TGTGCCAGCGTGCTGAGTCCTTCTAACTATGGCTACACCTTC
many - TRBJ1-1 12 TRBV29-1 CSGGQDYTEAFF TGCAGCGGGGGTCAAGACTACACTGAAGCTTTCTTT
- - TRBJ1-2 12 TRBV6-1 CASSESLRGSTF TGTGCCAGCAGTGAATCATTAAGGGGCTCCACCTTC
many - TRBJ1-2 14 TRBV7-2 CASSPAGGKYGYTF TGTGCCAGCAGCCCAGCGGGGGGGAAGTATGGCTACACCTTC
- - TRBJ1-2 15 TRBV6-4 CASAHRDTGSDGYTF TGTGCCAGCGCCCACAGGGACACCGGGTCCGATGGCTACACCTTC
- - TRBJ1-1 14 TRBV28 CVSQSPDSVTEAFF TGTGTCAGTCAATCCCCTGACTCGGTCACTGAAGCTTTCTTT
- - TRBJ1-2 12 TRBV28 CASSQELYGYTF TGTGCCAGCAGTCAAGAACTCTATGGCTACACCTTC
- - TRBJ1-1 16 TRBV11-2 CASSLGTAPENTEAFF TGTGCCAGCAGCTTAGGTACGGCCCCTGAGAACACTGAAGCTTTCTTT
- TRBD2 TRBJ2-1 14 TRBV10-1 CASSEFTSGNEQFF TGCGCCAGCAGTGAGTTCACTAGCGGCAATGAGCAGTTCTTC
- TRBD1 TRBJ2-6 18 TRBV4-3 CASSKRTGGGSGANVLTF TGCGCCAGCAGCAAAAGGACAGGGGGTGGTTCTGGGGCCAACGTCCTGACTTTC
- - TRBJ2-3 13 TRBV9 CASSVDRVDTQYF TGTGCCAGCAGCGTAGACCGTGTAGATACGCAGTATTTT
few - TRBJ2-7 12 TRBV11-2 CASSLLPYEQYF TGTGCCAGCAGCTTACTGCCCTACGAGCAGTACTTC
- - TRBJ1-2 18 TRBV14 CASSQDSLGPRRNYGYTF TGTGCCAGCAGCCAGGATAGCTTGGGTCCGAGAAGGAACTATGGCTACACCTTC
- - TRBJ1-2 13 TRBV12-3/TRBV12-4 CASSRRTSPGYTF TGTGCCAGCAGTCGGCGGACGTCACCTGGCTACACCTTC
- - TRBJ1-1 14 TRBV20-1 CSATRRVVNTEAFF TGCAGTGCTACCCGAAGGGTAGTGAACACTGAAGCTTTCTTT
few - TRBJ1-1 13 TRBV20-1 CSASTGSYTEAFF TGCAGTGCTTCGACGGGTTCTTACACTGAAGCTTTCTTT
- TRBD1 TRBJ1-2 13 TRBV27 CASSGGQGRGYTF TGTGCCAGCAGTGGGGGACAGGGTAGGGGCTACACCTTC
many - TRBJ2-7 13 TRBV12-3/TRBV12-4 CASSFQRSYEQYF TGTGCCAGCAGTTTTCAACGCTCCTACGAGCAGTACTTC
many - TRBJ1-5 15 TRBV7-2 CASSLNTQGNQPQHF TGTGCCAGCAGCTTAAACACCCAGGGCAATCAGCCCCAGCATTTT
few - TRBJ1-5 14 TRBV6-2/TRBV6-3 CASSGVMGNQPQHF TGTGCCAGCAGCGGGGTAATGGGCAATCAGCCCCAGCATTTT
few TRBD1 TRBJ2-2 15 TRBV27 CASSFRTGPTGELFF TGTGCCAGCAGTTTCAGGACAGGGCCCACCGGGGAGCTGTTTTTT
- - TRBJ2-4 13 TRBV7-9 CASSSLVWEKQYF TGTGCCAGCAGCTCGCTGGTGTGGGAGAAGCAGTACTTC
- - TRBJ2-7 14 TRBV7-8 CASSIVVSPTEQYF TGTGCCAGCAGCATAGTAGTATCTCCTACCGAGCAGTACTTC
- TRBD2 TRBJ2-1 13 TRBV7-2 CASSFERENEQFF TGTGCCAGCAGCTTTGAGCGGGAGAACGAGCAGTTCTTC
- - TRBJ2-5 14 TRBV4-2 CASSQADLKETQYF TGTGCCAGCAGCCAAGCGGACCTAAAAGAGACCCAGTACTTC
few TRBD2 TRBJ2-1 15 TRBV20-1 CSASYLAGVYNEQFF TGCAGTGCTAGTTACTTAGCGGGGGTCTACAATGAGCAGTTCTTC
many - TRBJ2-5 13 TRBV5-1 CASGYGVQETQYF TGCGCCAGCGGGTATGGGGTCCAAGAGACCCAGTACTTC
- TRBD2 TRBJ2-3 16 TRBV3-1 CASSQDGTSGGYTQYF TGTGCCAGCAGCCAAGACGGGACTAGCGGGGGCTATACGCAGTATTTT
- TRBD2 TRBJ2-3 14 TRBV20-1 CSAPPLAGSHTQYF TGCAGTGCTCCTCCACTAGCGGGATCCCATACGCAGTATTTT
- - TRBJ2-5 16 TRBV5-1 CASSWVFDSRKETQYF TGCGCCAGCAGCTGGGTCTTTGACAGTCGTAAAGAGACCCAGTACTTC
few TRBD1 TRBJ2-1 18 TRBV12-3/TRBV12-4 CASSLGQGAGGSYNEQFF TGTGCCAGCAGTTTAGGGCAGGGGGCTGGAGGTTCCTACAATGAGCAGTTCTTC
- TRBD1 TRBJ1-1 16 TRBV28 CASSPAGGPMNTEAFF TGTGCCAGCAGTCCTGCAGGGGGGCCCATGAACACTGAAGCTTTCTTT
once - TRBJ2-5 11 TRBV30 CAWSKRDNQYF TGTGCCTGGAGCAAACGGGACAACCAGTACTTC
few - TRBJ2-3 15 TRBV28 CASSSPPDLTDTQYF TGTGCCAGCAGTTCTCCCCCGGACCTCACAGATACGCAGTATTTT
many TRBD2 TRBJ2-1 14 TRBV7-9 CASAREGRYNEQFF TGTGCCAGCGCGCGGGAGGGCCGCTACAATGAGCAGTTCTTC
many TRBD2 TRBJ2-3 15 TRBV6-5 CATGTSGRGTDTQYF TGTGCCACCGGGACTAGCGGCAGGGGCACAGATACGCAGTATTTT
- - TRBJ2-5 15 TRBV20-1 CSARDPDKNPETQYF TGCAGTGCTAGAGATCCCGACAAAAATCCAGAGACCCAGTACTTC
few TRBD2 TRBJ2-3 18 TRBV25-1 CASSGTSGGLGSTDTQYF TGTGCCAGCAGTGGGACTAGCGGGGGGCTGGGGAGCACAGATACGCAGTATTTT
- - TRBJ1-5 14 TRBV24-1 CATSEGGGPQPQHF TGTGCCACCAGTGAGGGCGGGGGGCCTCAGCCCCAGCATTTT
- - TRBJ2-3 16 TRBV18 CASSSQGRQSTDTQYF TGTGCCAGCTCATCACAGGGCCGGCAGTCCACAGATACGCAGTATTTT